What follows are 3 T cell receptor beta chains derived from one specimen sequenced in a study of blood T cell repertoires in COVID-19 (dated by TCRdb to the early 2020s). The protocol used for the library was the immunoSEQ multiplex PCR assay. Drawn from immuneACCESS, this table holds only the in-frame rearrangements with V and J called that TCRdb kept. Clones are partly lost; checked studies trace under half to an unresolved V gene and leave the rest unexplained. Within this sample are about 300,000 clones, with 70% to 90% of them counted one time only. The top ten clonotypes cover 1% to 1.5% of the sample. Sequencing was done on a sample of peripheral blood. The receptors originated from a man in his 70s with acute or convalescent COVID-19.

This sequence joins TRBV28 and TRBJ2-7; 9 nucleotides agree with TRBD1. The CDR3 length is 14 residues. Trimming cost V 2 bases and J 5 bases; bases outside gene matches: 4. Germline V gene sequence: CDR1 MDHEN, CDR2 SYDVKM. CDR3 region: CASSLGTGLDEQYF. CDR3 nucleotide sequence: TGTGCCAGCAGTTTAGGGACAGGGCTGGACGAGCAGTACTTC.

The J gene is TRBJ2-5, the V gene TRBV28, with 8 bases lining up with TRBD1. Germline V gene data show CDR1 as MDHEN and CDR2 as SYDVKM. This CDR3 spans 12 amino acids. V shed 10 bases, J shed 4 bases, and the junction held 5 bases outside the gene matches. The CDR3 nucleotides read TGTGCCATCCTAGGACAGGGAGAGACCCAGTACTTC. Translated, it gives CAILGQGETQYF. The full variable domain, its missing parts supplied by reference TRBV28 and TRBJ2-5, is DVKVTQSSRYLVKRTGEKVFLECVQDMDHENMFWYRQDPGLGLRLIYFSYDVKMKEKGDIPEGYSVSREKKERFSLILESASTNQTSMYLCAILGQGETQYFGPGTRLLVL.

The V and J genes are TRBV11-2 and TRBJ2-7; D uncertain. Trimming took 2 bases from V and 3 from J, leaving 8 bases between them. Germline values: CDR1 SGHAT, CDR2 FQNNGV. The CDR3 totals 13 residues. Here the CDR3 DNA reads TGTGCCAGCAGCTTATCCACTCTCTACGAGCAGTACTTC. Amino acids: CASSLSTLYEQYF.